The table lists the clone carrying this TCR beta chain with a few counts. Authors of the study amplified TCR beta CDR3 regions from RNA transcripts. The HTBI primer set served for first-round RT-PCR of the TCR CDR3. From the multiplex PCR reads, TCRdb called clonotypes with MiXCR, one entry per CDR3 protein. The sample carries some 490,000 distinct CDR3 sequences, roughly 22% recorded once. This specimen comes from a study of T cells in Graves' hyperthyroidism and ophthalmopathy. This CDR3 spans 16 amino acids. V lost 5 bases and J 0 bases, leaving 17 bases between the germline ends. Germline V gives CDR1 MNHEY, CDR2 SMNVEV (reference sequence).

The sequenced sample was blood. The sequence came from a woman aged 70-85 years with Graves' ophthalmopathy. The chain links TRBV27 to TRBJ2-7; possible D gene TRBD2, 6 bases. This CDR3 is CASSLSRRGSSYEQYF. The DNA of the CDR3 is TGTGCCAGCAGTCTGTCCCGTCGGGGGAGCTCCTACGAGCAGTACTTC.